The sequence of this TCR beta chain was determined in a study of blood T cell repertoires in COVID-19. V dropped 6 bases and J dropped 10 bases, with 15 bases sitting between them. The V gene's germline CDR1 is KGHSH and CDR2 LQKENI. The CDR3 length is 12 residues. Data came from immunoSEQ multiplex PCR; TCRdb stores just in-frame clones and leaves some out. The data contain about 300,000 clones, 80% to 90% of them singletons. The specimen sequenced was peripheral blood. The TCR originated in a woman between 45 and 65 years old with acute or convalescent COVID-19. The chain links TRBV18 to TRBJ1-1, with D possibly being TRBD1 (6 bases). CDR3 nucleotides: TGTGCCAGCTCGTCCCCTCAAGGGGGAGCTTTCTTT. Amino acids: CASSSPQGGAFF.